These T cell receptor beta chains were read from a single sample in a study of T cell repertoires in cytomegalovirus infection. These receptors' antigens are unknown. TCRdb recomputed calls from the reads with MiXCR, one row per CDR3 protein. This sample yields approximately 49,000 distinct CDR3 sequences, of which about 18% are seen a single time; around a quarter belongs to the top ten. The material was CD8+ T cells from cultured PBMCs, obtained from culture after CMV antigen stimulation. The receptors here all came from a human donor in good health (CMV status not recorded). Some clones in this sample may be carry-over from other donors' samples. Each CDR3 is given with its conserved first and last residue. Fields, in order: clone size, J gene, D gene, V gene, CDR3 DNA, CDR3 protein. A D gene is named only where the DNA matches it firmly. Clone sizes are given selectively: once, few, many, or a class where the clone is expanded.

>few|TRBJ2-7|NA|TRBV11-2
TGTGCCAGCAGCTTAGGTGTCCTCTACGAGCAGTACTTC
CASSLGVLYEQYF
>NA|TRBJ1-1|NA|TRBV27
TGTGCCAGCAGTTTATCTGGGGGGAGCACTGAAGCTTTCTTT
CASSLSGGSTEAFF
>few|TRBJ2-7|NA|TRBV15
TGTGCCACCAGCAGGAGTCGAGGAGAAGTTAACGAGCAGTACTTC
CATSRSRGEVNEQYF
>NA|TRBJ2-1|NA|TRBV7-8
TGTGCCAGCAGCCCGGCCTATGAGCAGTTCTTC
CASSPAYEQFF
>NA|TRBJ2-4|NA|TRBV5-3
TGTGCCAGAAGCTACGGTACAGGGTTAGCCAAAAACATTCAGTACTTC
CARSYGTGLAKNIQYF
>many|TRBJ2-5|NA|TRBV15
TGTGCCACCAGCAGAGATGATGTCTTAGAGACCCAGTACTTC
CATSRDDVLETQYF
>many|TRBJ1-1|TRBD1|TRBV27
TGTGCCTCTAAGGGACAGTTTAATGAAGCTTTCTTT
CASKGQFNEAFF
>few|TRBJ2-1|TRBD1|TRBV11-3
TGTGCCAGCAGCGATATGACAGGGCGTGTCGAGAATGAGCAGTTCTTC
CASSDMTGRVENEQFF
>few|TRBJ1-5|TRBD1|TRBV24-1
TGTGCCACCAACCGACAGGGTAAGGACAATCAGCCCCAGCATTTT
CATNRQGKDNQPQHF
>NA|TRBJ1-2|NA|TRBV11-2
TGTGCCAGCAGCTTCCAGGACCCATATGGCTACACCTTC
CASSFQDPYGYTF
>few|TRBJ2-5|TRBD2|TRBV7-6
TGTGCCAGCAGCTTAGTGCCTGAGCGGGGAGGGGAGACCCAGTACTTC
CASSLVPERGGETQYF
>NA|TRBJ2-1|NA|TRBV7-2
TGTGCCAGCAGCTTAGAAGGTTGGACTGAGCAGTTCTTC
CASSLEGWTEQFF
>NA|TRBJ2-5|NA|TRBV4-3
TGCGCCAGCAGCCATCCCAACCTCAGAGGGGCCCAGTACTTC
CASSHPNLRGAQYF
>NA|TRBJ2-3|TRBD2|TRBV6-8
TGTGCCAGCAGTTACTCTGCGGGAGGGGGCACAGATACGCAGTATTTT
CASSYSAGGGTDTQYF
>NA|TRBJ1-5|NA|TRBV15
TGTGCCACCAGCAACTCAGGGAATCAGCCCCAGCATTTT
CATSNSGNQPQHF
>few|TRBJ2-7|TRBD1|TRBV12-3/TRBV12-4
TGTGCCAGCCAGGGGGCGCGGGTCCACGAGCAGTACTTC
CASQGARVHEQYF
>NA|TRBJ2-1|NA|TRBV6-2/TRBV6-3
TGTGCCAGCACCCGCCCGAGGGGGGGAGGAGAAGAGCAGTTCTTC
CASTRPRGGGEEQFF
>few|TRBJ2-1|NA|TRBV27
TGTGCCAGCAGTTCCCGTCCCAAACTGATCTTAGGGCAGTTCTTC
CASSSRPKLILGQFF
>many|TRBJ1-2|NA|TRBV7-9
TGTGCCAGCAGCTTAGGTCACACCGGGACCCAGGACCCTTATGGCTACACCTTC
CASSLGHTGTQDPYGYTF
>few|TRBJ2-3|TRBD2|TRBV6-6
TGTGCCAGCACCCCATGGGGCCTAGCGGTAGGGCAGGATACGCAGTATTTT
CASTPWGLAVGQDTQYF
>few|TRBJ1-2|NA|TRBV6-2/TRBV6-3
TGTGCCAGCAGCCCCGGACTAAGCAACTATGGCTACACCTTC
CASSPGLSNYGYTF
>NA|TRBJ1-1|NA|TRBV14
TGTGCCAGCAGCCTTCCTGCGGACGGGGAAACTGAAGCTTTCTTT
CASSLPADGETEAFF
>NA|TRBJ2-7|NA|TRBV28
TGTGCCAGCAGTTGGAGGGACCGACCTAAAGAGCAGTACTTC
CASSWRDRPKEQYF
>few|TRBJ1-5|NA|TRBV12-3/TRBV12-4
TGTGCCAGCAGTTTAGAGGGTAACAGCAATCAGCCCCAGCATTTT
CASSLEGNSNQPQHF
>few|TRBJ1-2|TRBD1|TRBV7-9
TGTGCCAGCAATCGCCCGGGACAGGGTGACGAGGACTATGGCTACACCTTC
CASNRPGQGDEDYGYTF
>few|TRBJ2-7|NA|TRBV7-9
TGTGCCAGCAGCTCCCGACTTGACCAGACCTACGAGCAGTACTTC
CASSSRLDQTYEQYF
>few|TRBJ2-1|TRBD2|TRBV4-3
TGCGCCAGCAGCCAAGATAGACTAGCGGGAGCTTACAATGAGCAGTTCTTC
CASSQDRLAGAYNEQFF
>NA|TRBJ2-7|TRBD1|TRBV7-2
TGTGCCAGCAGCTCTCCTAAGGGGGCGCGTTACGAGCAGTACTTC
CASSSPKGARYEQYF
>many|TRBJ1-2|NA|TRBV27
TGTGCCAGCAGTTTAGGGGCAGGGTCAGGCTACACCTTC
CASSLGAGSGYTF
>many|TRBJ2-3|TRBD1|TRBV18
TGTGCCAGCTCACAACGGGACAGTAGCACAGATACGCAGTATTTT
CASSQRDSSTDTQYF
>NA|TRBJ2-7|NA|TRBV7-2
TGTGCCAGCAGCCCACGACTAGTGGCCGGCGAGCAGTACTTC
CASSPRLVAGEQYF